These 24 T cell receptor beta chains were sequenced from one sample in a study of cytomegalovirus exposure and HLA in healthy donors. The PCR had 60 Vbeta and 13 Jbeta primers. This table comes from immunoSEQ multiplex PCR, and its TCRdb copy is limited to in-frame clones, with some not included. This sample yields tens of thousands of clones, of which roughly 84% are seen a single time; approximately 2.1% belongs to the top ten. The sequenced material came from PBMCs. The receptors here all came from a man aged 18 to 30 in good health and CMV-seronegative.

The chain uses TRBV15 and TRBJ2-1; no reliable D call. Trimming removed 5 bases at V and 0 bases at J, with 8 bases between. CDR1 is LNHNV, CDR2 YYDKDF, per germline (reference sequence). The CDR3 has 14 residues. CDR3 in amino acids: CATSRRSSYNEQFF. CDR3 bases: TGTGCCACCAGCCGGAGAAGCTCCTACAATGAGCAGTTCTTC.

The chain recombines TRBV5-1 with TRBJ1-5, with D possibly matching TRBD1 (6 bases). The V end was cut by 0 bases, the J end by 1 base, with 8 bases between. Germline V CDR1 and CDR2: SGHRS, YFSETQ. The CDR3 contains 15 residues. The CDR3 loop reads CASSLGGQSNQPQHF. The CDR3 region has the DNA TGCGCCAGCAGCTTGGGAGGACAGAGCAATCAGCCCCAGCATTTT.

The chain joins TRBV27 to TRBJ1-2; the match to TRBD1 covers 9 bases. This CDR3 contains 16 residues. Germline CDR1 MNHEY, CDR2 SMNVEV (reference sequence). The V gene end was trimmed by 0 bases and the J gene end by 6 bases; junction bases not matched to a gene: 8. The CDR3 reads CASSLSRTGARDGYTF. CDR3 in DNA: TGTGCCAGCAGTTTATCCCGGACAGGGGCCCGAGATGGCTACACCTTC.

V and J are TRBV6-6 and TRBJ2-5; 9 bases agree with TRBD2. The J call may be mistaken, given a closer DNA end match to TRBJ2-7. CDR1 is MNHNY and CDR2 is SVGAGI in the germline V gene (reference sequence). The CDR3 spans 15 residues. CDR3 region: CASSPLAGNSYEQYF. The CDR3 nucleotides are TGTGCCAGCAGTCCCCTAGCGGGGAACTCCTACGAGCAGTACTTC.

The CDR3 bases are TGTGCCAGCAGCTTAGGGACACCGAACTATGGCTACACCTTC. As protein: CASSLGTPNYGYTF. This sequence joins TRBV7-8 and TRBJ1-2, with D possibly matching TRBD1 (5 bases). Germline CDR1 is SGHVS and CDR2 is FQNEAQ. The V gene lost 1 base and the J gene lost 2 bases, with 8 bases spanning the gap. CDR3 length equals 14 residues.

The V gene is TRBV10-3, the J gene TRBJ1-2; 7 bases agree with TRBD1. The CDR3 contains 13 residues. Unmatched junction bases numbered 10, after V lost 10 bases and J lost 5 bases. The V gene's germline CDR1 is ENHRY and CDR2 SYGVKD. DNA for the CDR3: TGTGCCAACCTACAGGGGAACGGGTATGGCTACACCTTC. This codes for CANLQGNGYGYTF.

This chain links TRBV6-5 with TRBJ2-7, with 9 bases matching TRBD1. Germline-derived CDR1 and CDR2 are MNHEY and SVGAGI. The CDR3 length is 14 residues. After removal of 6 bases from V and 7 bases from J, the junction contained 10 bases not matched to a gene. The CDR3 region is CASREQGASFEQYF. In DNA form, the CDR3 reads TGTGCCAGCAGGGAACAGGGGGCATCATTTGAGCAGTACTTC.

The chain links TRBV11-2 to TRBJ2-2, with TRBD2 identical over 14 bases. CDR1 SGHAT and CDR2 FQNNGV come from the germline V gene. The CDR3 has 16 residues. Unmatched junction bases numbered 4, after V lost 4 bases and J lost 6 bases. The CDR3 bases are TGTGCCAGCAGCTGGGGACTAGCGGGAGTTGCCGGGGAGCTGTTTTTT. Translated, it gives CASSWGLAGVAGELFF.

The chain couples TRBV5-1 to TRBJ2-3; 7 positions match TRBD2. The CDR3 contains 16 residues. Per the germline V gene, CDR1 is SGHRS and CDR2 is YFSETQ. Unmatched junction bases numbered 7, after V lost 2 bases and J lost 1 base. CDR3 residues: CASSFPSGIRTDTQYF. In nucleotides, the CDR3 is TGCGCCAGCAGCTTCCCCAGCGGGATCCGCACAGATACGCAGTATTTT.

The gene calls are TRBV30 and TRBJ1-6; 7 positions agree with TRBD1. With V trimmed by 4 bases and J by 4 bases, 13 bases remained unmatched. There are 17 residues in the CDR3. Germline CDR1 and CDR2: GTSNPN and SVGIG (reference sequence). The CDR3 sequence is CAWTARARDSYNSPLHF. CDR3 in DNA: TGTGCCTGGACCGCCCGAGCTAGGGACAGTTATAATTCACCCCTCCACTTT.

This clone showed up just a few times. The chain carries TRBV27 and TRBJ1-2; a weak D match, TRBD1 (6 bases). V lost 3 bases and J lost 4, with 12 bases in between. Germline V lookup: CDR1 MNHEY, CDR2 SMNVEV (reference sequence). The CDR3 spans 14 residues. CDR3 nucleotide sequence: TGTGCCAGCAGTTTGCAGGGGCCCGGCTATGGCTACACCTTC. Its translation is CASSLQGPGYGYTF.

The chain carries TRBV27 and TRBJ1-2; possibly TRBD1 for D (5 bases). This CDR3 has 14 amino acids. V was trimmed by 6 bases and J by 3 bases, leaving 14 bases between them. The germline CDR1 and CDR2 sequences are MNHEY and SMNVEV (reference sequence). DNA for the CDR3: TGTGCCAGCAGCTACACAGGACGCGACTATGGCTACACCTTC. This gives the protein CASSYTGRDYGYTF.

There are a few counts of this clone. The V gene is TRBV2, the J gene TRBJ2-7; no definite D call. Germline V gives CDR1 SNHLY, CDR2 FYNNEI. The CDR3 is 12 amino acids. Trimming took 6 bases from V and 2 from J, leaving 8 bases between them. The CDR3 DNA follows: TGTGCCAGCAGGCTGAGTACCTACGAGCAGTACTTC. Its translation is CASRLSTYEQYF.

The chain joins TRBV7-2 to TRBJ2-7; 7 positions agree with TRBD2. Germline V gene lookup returns CDR1 SGHTA and CDR2 FQGNSA. This CDR3 has 13 residues. The V gene end was trimmed by 5 bases and the J gene end by 6 bases; junction bases not matched to a gene: 7. The CDR3 DNA sequence: TGTGCCAGCAGCCGCGGGAGTCGGGGCGAGCAGTACTTC. It is translated as CASSRGSRGEQYF.

The V call is TRBV6-5, the J call TRBJ1-2; D is uncertain. Trimming pared 2 bases from V and 9 bases from J, leaving 16 bases between. There are 14 residues in the CDR3. Germline CDR1 reads MNHEY; CDR2 reads SVGAGI. The CDR3 DNA follows: TGTGCCAGCAGTTACGCAGCGCCTTTCTCTAGCTACACCTTC. Amino acid sequence: CASSYAAPFSSYTF.

The gene calls are TRBV6-1 and TRBJ2-5, with 11 bases aligning to TRBD2. This CDR3 region has 14 residues. Trimming at V came to 5 bases and at J to 5 bases, leaving 4 bases not matched to a gene. From germline, CDR1 is MNHNS and CDR2 SASEGT. The DNA of the CDR3 is TGTGCCAGCAGTACTAGCGGGAGCGGGGAGACCCAGTACTTC. It translates to CASSTSGSGETQYF.

The chain is built from TRBV28 and TRBJ2-3; D unresolved. Germline V gives CDR1 MDHEN, CDR2 SYDVKM. The CDR3 is 13 amino acids. V shed 4 bases and J shed 0 bases, with 5 bases lying between them. The DNA for the CDR3 is TGTGCCAGCAGTTCAGGCAGCACAGATACGCAGTATTTT. Translation gives CASSSGSTDTQYF.

This clone was seen a single time. The J gene is TRBJ1-5, the V gene TRBV27, with 11 bases lining up with TRBD1. Germline V lookup: CDR1 MNHEY, CDR2 SMNVEV (reference sequence). V shed 3 bases, J shed 3 bases, and the junction held 10 bases outside the gene matches. The CDR3 totals 18 residues. The CDR3 nucleotides read TGTGCCAGCAGTTTTCTAACCGGGACAGGGGGGTACAATCAGCCCCAGCATTTT. This encodes CASSFLTGTGGYNQPQHF.

For this clone: Relative to the germline gene, one junction end is altered; a read error may explain this. V gene TRBV18 combines with J gene TRBJ2-7; 7 bases are a match to TRBD2. The CDR3 is 14 residues long. The germline gives CDR1 KGHSH, CDR2 LQKENI. CDR3 DNA sequence: TGTGCCAGCTCTCCACCCGGCGGGAGTAACGAGCAGTACTTC. Its protein product is CASSPPGGSNEQYF.

This rearrangement joins TRBV27 to TRBJ1-5; TRBD1 matches at 8 bases. The CDR3 runs to 14 residues. V was pared by 9 bases and J by 6 bases, with 10 bases of the junction left unmatched. Per germline, CDR1 MNHEY and CDR2 SMNVEV (reference sequence). The CDR3 DNA follows: TGTGCCAGTGGGCCAGGGGGCAGGGCTCAGCCCCAGCATTTT. Protein: CASGPGGRAQPQHF.

This chain joins TRBV30 and TRBJ2-2; 12 bases are a match to TRBD2. This CDR3 has 22 residues. Germline values: CDR1 GTSNPN, CDR2 SVGIG (reference sequence). The junction had 27 bases not matched to a gene; V was cut back by 2 bases and J by 8 bases. The CDR3 DNA reads as TGTGCCTGGAGTCATCGGCCGCGGACTAGCGGGACGTATTCGGATCGAGTGGGGGAGCTGTTTTTT. It specifies CAWSHRPRTSGTYSDRVGELFF.

The chain is built from TRBV28 and TRBJ2-7; 11 bases match TRBD2. Trimming removed 6 bases from V and 3 bases from J; junction bases left unmatched: 4. The CDR3 is 14 amino acids. CDR1 is MDHEN, CDR2 SYDVKM, per germline. CDR3: CASSLGLADYEQYF. CDR3 DNA sequence: TGTGCCAGCAGCCTGGGACTAGCGGACTACGAGCAGTACTTC.

This CDR3 reads CASAIREQYF. The CDR3 nucleotides are TGTGCCAGCGCTATACGGGAGCAGTACTTC. This chain uses TRBV2 with TRBJ2-7; D ambiguous. CDR1 SNHLY and CDR2 FYNNEI come from the germline V gene. This CDR3 comprises 10 residues. Trimming left V 8 bases short and J 7 bases short, with 9 bases between. Full variable domain (remainder filled in from reference TRBV2 and TRBJ2-7): EPEVTQTPSHQVTQMGQEVILRCVPISNHLYFYWYRQILGQKVEFLVSFYNNEISEKSEIFDDQFSVERPDGSNFTLKIRSTKLEDSAMYFCASAIREQYFGPGTRLTVT.

This chain links TRBV7-3 with TRBJ2-1; 9 bases line up with TRBD1. This CDR3 is built from 14 residues. V shed 8 bases and J 7 bases; nucleotides not matched to a gene: 9. In germline, CDR1 is SGHTA, CDR2 FQGTGA. CDR3 residues: CASAGQGRQNEQFF. CDR3 bases: TGTGCCAGCGCAGGACAGGGGCGTCAAAATGAGCAGTTCTTC.